This TCR beta chain derives from a study of neoadjuvant anti-PD-1 for oral cavity cancer. This CDR3 has 15 residues. The germline gives CDR1 MNHEY, CDR2 SMNVEV (reference sequence). J was trimmed by 6 bases and V by 3 bases; bases with no gene match: 3. TCRdb's table, derived via immunoSEQ multiplex PCR, lists solely in-frame clones and lacks some. The table includes some 6,600 clones, roughly 45% detected once. This clone was observed once. Sequencing was performed on tumor tissue, taken before nivolumab (anti-PD-1) treatment. The source is a person between 40 and 80 years old with oral cavity squamous cell carcinoma. This rearrangement joins TRBV27 to TRBJ2-1, with 12 bases matching TRBD2. Written as DNA, the CDR3 is TGTGCCAGCAGTTTGACTAGCGGGGGTATCAATGAGCAGTTCTTC. This translates into CASSLTSGGINEQFF.